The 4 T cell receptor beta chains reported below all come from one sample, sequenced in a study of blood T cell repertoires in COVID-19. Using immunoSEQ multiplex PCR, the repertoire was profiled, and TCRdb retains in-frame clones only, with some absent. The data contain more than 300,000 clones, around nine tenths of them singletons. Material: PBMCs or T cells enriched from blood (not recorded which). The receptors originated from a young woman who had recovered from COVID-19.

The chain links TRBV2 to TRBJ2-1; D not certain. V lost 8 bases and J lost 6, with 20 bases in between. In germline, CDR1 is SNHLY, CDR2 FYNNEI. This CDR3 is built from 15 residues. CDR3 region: CASHSTAVGSNEQFF. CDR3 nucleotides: TGTGCCAGCCATAGTACAGCCGTTGGTAGCAATGAGCAGTTCTTC.

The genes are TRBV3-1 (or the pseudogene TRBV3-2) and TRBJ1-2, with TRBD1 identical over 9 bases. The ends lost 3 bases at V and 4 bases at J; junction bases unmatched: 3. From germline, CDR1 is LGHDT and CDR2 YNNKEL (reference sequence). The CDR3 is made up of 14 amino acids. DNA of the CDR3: TGTGCCAGCAGCCACGACAGGGGGGGCTATGGCTACACCTTC. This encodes CASSHDRGGYGYTF.

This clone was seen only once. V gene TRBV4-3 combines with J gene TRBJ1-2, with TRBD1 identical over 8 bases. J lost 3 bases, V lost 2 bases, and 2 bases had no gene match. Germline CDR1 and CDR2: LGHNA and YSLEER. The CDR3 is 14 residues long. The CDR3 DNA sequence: TGCGCCAGCAGCCAACCAGGGGGCTACTATGGCTACACCTTC. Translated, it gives CASSQPGGYYGYTF.

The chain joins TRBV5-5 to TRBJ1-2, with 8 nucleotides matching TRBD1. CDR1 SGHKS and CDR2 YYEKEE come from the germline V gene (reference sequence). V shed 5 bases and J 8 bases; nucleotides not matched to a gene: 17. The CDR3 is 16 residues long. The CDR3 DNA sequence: TGTGCCAGCAGACCTTGGGACAGGTCGAAGGATGCCGGCTACACCTTC. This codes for CASRPWDRSKDAGYTF.